This TCR beta chain was sequenced for a study of cytomegalovirus exposure and HLA in healthy donors. Germline V lookup: CDR1 SEHNR, CDR2 FQNEAQ (reference sequence). V lost 2 bases, J lost 3 bases, and 8 bases lay in between. The CDR3 covers 14 residues. Note on this clone: What it recognizes is unknown. This sample also contains other DNA sequences that code for the same CDR3.

PCR used 60 Vbeta primers and 13 Jbeta primers. In the original processing: Among the unique TCR beta chains that a later analysis counted, about 81 million in all, roughly 11 million were shared. The assay was immunoSEQ multiplex PCR, and TCRdb's table has in-frame clones only and misses some. V and J calls and clone size are those listed in that table; D and trimming were worked out from the DNA. The repertoire consists of 90,000 or so clones, with roughly 85% occurring once and the leading ten covering approximately 6.5%. Notes on the study in general: Reportedly, diagnosis of cytomegalovirus status by the classifier showed high specificity and sensitivity.

The sample was PBMCs. This receptor was obtained from a female donor in good health and CMV-seronegative. The chain uses TRBV7-9 and TRBJ1-5; D not certain. CDR3 nucleotide sequence: TGTGCCAGCAGCTTAACCGGGGACAATCAGCCCCAGCATTTT. Its translation is CASSLTGDNQPQHF.